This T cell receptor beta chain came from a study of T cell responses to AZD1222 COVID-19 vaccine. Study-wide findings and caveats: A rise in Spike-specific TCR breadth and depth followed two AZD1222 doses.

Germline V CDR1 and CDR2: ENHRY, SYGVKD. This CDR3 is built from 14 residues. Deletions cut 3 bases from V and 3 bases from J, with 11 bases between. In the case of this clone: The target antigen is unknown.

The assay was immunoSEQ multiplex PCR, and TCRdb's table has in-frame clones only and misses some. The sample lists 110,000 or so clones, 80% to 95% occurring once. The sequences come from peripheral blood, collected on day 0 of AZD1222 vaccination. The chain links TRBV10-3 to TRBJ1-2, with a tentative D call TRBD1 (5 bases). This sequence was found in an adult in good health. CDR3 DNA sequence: TGTGCCATCAGTGATCCCCAGGGAGACTATGGCTACACCTTC. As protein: CAISDPQGDYGYTF.